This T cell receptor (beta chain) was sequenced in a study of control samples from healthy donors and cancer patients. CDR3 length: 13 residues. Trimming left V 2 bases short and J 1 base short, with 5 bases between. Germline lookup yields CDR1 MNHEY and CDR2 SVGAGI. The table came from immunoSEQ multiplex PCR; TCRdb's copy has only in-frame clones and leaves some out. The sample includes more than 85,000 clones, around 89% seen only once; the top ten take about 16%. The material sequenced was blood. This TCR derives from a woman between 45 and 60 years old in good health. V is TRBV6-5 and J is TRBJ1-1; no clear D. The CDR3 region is CASSYEGNTEAFF. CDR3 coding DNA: TGTGCCAGCAGTTACGAAGGGAACACTGAAGCTTTCTTT.